The present T cell receptor beta chain was sequenced within a study of T cells in localized non-small cell lung cancer. Study findings and constraints: Longer survival (overall) was linked to higher T cell density in blood. Appearance in adjacent lung was seen for a median about 59 of the top 100 tumor clones. Uninvolved adjacent lung had higher T cell clonality than tumor and all other tissues. Without multi-region sequencing, intratumor heterogeneity could not be excluded.

Measured with immunoSEQ multiplex PCR; TCRdb has only the in-frame clones, and not every one. The table records 40,000 or so clones, approximately 80% of them present only once. Worth noting for this clone: Its antigen is not identified.

V shed 5 bases and J 4 bases; nucleotides not matched to a gene: 6. This CDR3 spans 14 amino acids. Germline V gene sequence: CDR1 LNHDA, CDR2 SQIVND (reference sequence). The chain carries TRBV19 and TRBJ2-5; 8 bases align to TRBD2. This receptor was identified in a male donor aged 60 or over with stage III squamous cell lung carcinoma. The sample here was peripheral blood, taken before any cancer treatment. The CDR3 region is CASSFRGTRETQYF. The CDR3 DNA follows: TGTGCCAGTAGTTTCAGAGGGACTAGAGAGACCCAGTACTTC.